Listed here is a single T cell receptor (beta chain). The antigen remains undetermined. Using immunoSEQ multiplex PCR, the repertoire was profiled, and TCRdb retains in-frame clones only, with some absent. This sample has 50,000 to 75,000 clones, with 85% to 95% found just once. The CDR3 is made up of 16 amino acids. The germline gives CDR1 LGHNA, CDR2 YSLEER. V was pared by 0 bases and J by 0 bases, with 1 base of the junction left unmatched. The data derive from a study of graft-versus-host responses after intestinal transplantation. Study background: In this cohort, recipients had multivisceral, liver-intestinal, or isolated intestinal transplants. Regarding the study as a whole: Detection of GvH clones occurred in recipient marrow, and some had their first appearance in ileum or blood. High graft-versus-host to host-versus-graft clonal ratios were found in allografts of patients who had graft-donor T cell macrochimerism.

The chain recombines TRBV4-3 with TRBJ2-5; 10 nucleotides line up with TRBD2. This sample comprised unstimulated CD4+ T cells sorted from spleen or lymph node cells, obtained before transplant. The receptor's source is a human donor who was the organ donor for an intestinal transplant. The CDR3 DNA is TGCGCCAGCAGCCAAGAGGGACTAGCGCACCAAGAGACCCAGTACTTC. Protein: CASSQEGLAHQETQYF.